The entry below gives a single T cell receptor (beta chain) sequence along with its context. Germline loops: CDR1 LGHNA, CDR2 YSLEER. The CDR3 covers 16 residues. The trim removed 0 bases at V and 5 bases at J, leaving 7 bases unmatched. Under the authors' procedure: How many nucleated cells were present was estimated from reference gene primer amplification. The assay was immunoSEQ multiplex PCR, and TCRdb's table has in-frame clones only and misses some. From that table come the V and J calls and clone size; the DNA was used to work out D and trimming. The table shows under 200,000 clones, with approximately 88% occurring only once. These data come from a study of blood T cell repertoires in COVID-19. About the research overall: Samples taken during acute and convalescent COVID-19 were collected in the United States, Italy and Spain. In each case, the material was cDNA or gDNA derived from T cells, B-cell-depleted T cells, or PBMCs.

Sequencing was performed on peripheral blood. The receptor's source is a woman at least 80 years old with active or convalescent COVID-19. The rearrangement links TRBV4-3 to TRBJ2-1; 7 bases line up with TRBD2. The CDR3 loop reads CASSQDLGGGNNEQFF. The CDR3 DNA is TGCGCCAGCAGCCAAGATCTGGGGGGGGGAAACAATGAGCAGTTCTTC.